The 5 T cell receptor beta chains presented below share a single source sample, sequenced in a study of human T cells and chemical hapten exposure. Time point defined: patch test 1, 2 weeks after DPC sensitization. Treatment specified: therapeutic diphenylcyclopropenone sensitization with weekly scalp DPC. One entry per CDR3 protein results from TCRdb running MiXCR on the RACE reads. The table has about 380,000 distinct CDR3 sequences, roughly 4.8% seen once. The source was whole blood, collected in connection with sensitization to the hapten diphenylcyclopropenone (DPC). Receptors originate from a woman between 45 and 60 years old with alopecia areata. Some clones in this sample may be carry-over from other donors' samples.

This clonotype was observed at least ten times. This chain uses TRBV6-2 or TRBV6-3 with TRBJ2-1, with 10 nucleotides matching TRBD2. The CDR3 consists of 15 residues. V trimming: 6 bases; J trimming: 4 bases; junction bases outside the gene matches: 6. Germline CDR1 and CDR2: MNHEY and SVGEGT. CDR3 in amino acids: CASSPGTSVYNEQFF. In DNA, the CDR3 is TGTGCCAGCAGCCCCGGGACTAGCGTGTACAATGAGCAGTTCTTC.

This clonotype was recorded at least ten times. The chain recombines TRBV29-1 with TRBJ1-3; the match to TRBD1 covers 9 bases. The CDR3 has 16 amino acids. Per the germline V gene, CDR1 is SQVTM and CDR2 is ANQGSEA. The junction had 6 bases not matched to a gene; V was cut back by 3 bases and J by 0 bases. This chain's CDR3 is CSVDTGGRPSGNTIYF. The CDR3 coding sequence is TGCAGCGTTGACACAGGGGGCCGACCCTCTGGAAACACCATATATTTT.

The chain employs TRBV11-3 and TRBJ1-1, with 10 bases fitting TRBD1. The CDR3 contains 16 residues. The junction had 8 bases not matched to a gene; V was cut back by 4 bases and J by 3 bases. The germline V gene has CDR1 SGHNT and CDR2 YENEEA. The CDR3 region is CASSSSTGGSYTEAFF. CDR3 nucleotide sequence: TGTGCCAGCAGCTCCTCGACAGGGGGCTCGTACACTGAAGCTTTCTTT.

This clonotype came up a few times. This chain joins TRBV3-1 and TRBJ2-2; D is ambiguous. Germline-derived CDR1 and CDR2 are LGHDT and YNNKEL (reference sequence). The V gene lost 4 bases and the J gene lost 0 bases, with 6 bases spanning the gap. The CDR3 runs to 14 residues. For the CDR3, the DNA is TGTGCCAGCAGCCGGTTCACGAACACCGGGGAGCTGTTTTTT. It yields the protein CASSRFTNTGELFF.

The V call is TRBV5-1, the J call TRBJ2-3, with D hard to call. CDR1 and CDR2 from the germline V gene are SGHRS and YFSETQ. The CDR3 extends over 14 amino acids. The ends were cut back, 0 bases at V and 5 bases at J, with 10 bases in the middle. Here the CDR3 reads CASSLADTRDTQYF. As DNA, the CDR3 is TGCGCCAGCAGCTTGGCCGATACGAGAGATACGCAGTATTTT.